This entry is about one T cell receptor (beta chain). Antigen specificity is unknown. Clones were read by immunoSEQ multiplex PCR, and TCRdb kept only the in-frame ones, dropping some. The sample has about 98,000 clones; 82% are singletons. The sample originates from a study of radiotherapy plus CTLA-4 blockade in lung cancer. Study-level points and caveats: An expansion of tumor-derived TCR clones occurred in blood after radiotherapy plus ipilimumab.

Germline trimming cut 0 bases from V and 7 bases from J; bases unmatched to any gene: 7. The CDR3 consists of 15 residues. CDR1 and CDR2 (germline): SGHVS, FQNEAQ. The rearrangement links TRBV7-8 to TRBJ2-3, with TRBD2 identical over 7 bases. The clonotype was recovered from a human donor with non-small cell lung cancer who had a partial response to radiotherapy plus ipilimumab. The source material was peripheral blood, sampled from a patient treated with radiotherapy plus ipilimumab. CDR3 DNA sequence: TGTGCCAGCAGCTTAGCGGGAGGGGCGGTAAATACGCAGTATTTT. Its protein product is CASSLAGGAVNTQYF.